This passage covers 22 T cell receptor beta chains from one sample sequenced in a study of T-cell memory formation after mild COVID-19. TCRdb re-called the 5' RACE reads with MiXCR, one entry per CDR3 protein. This table has around 180,000 distinct CDR3 sequences, 16% appearing once. Sequenced sample: PBMCs or a T cell subset sorted from them (not recorded which). These receptors all come from an adult woman who had mild COVID-19 (a few samples of this study predate the infection). Cell type and time point are not known.

The chain uses TRBV6-2 or TRBV6-3 and TRBJ1-1; 7 nucleotides line up with TRBD1. Trimming took 6 bases from V and 7 from J; bases not matched to a gene: 8. Germline-derived CDR1 and CDR2 are MNHEY and SVGEGT. The length of the CDR3 is 13 residues. The CDR3 is CASRKTRQGEAFF. DNA of the CDR3: TGTGCCAGCAGAAAGACCCGACAGGGTGAAGCTTTCTTT.

The gene calls are TRBV4-3 and TRBJ2-1; TRBD2 matches 9 bases. J was trimmed by 3 bases and V by 0 bases; bases with no gene match: 3. The CDR3 spans 16 residues. The germline CDR1 and CDR2 sequences are LGHNA and YSLEER. The CDR3 nucleotides are TGCGCCAGCAGCCAAGATCCTAGCGGGATCTACAATGAGCAGTTCTTC. Translation gives CASSQDPSGIYNEQFF.

V and J are TRBV6-6 and TRBJ2-5, with D possibly being TRBD2 (6 bases). The germline CDR1 and CDR2 sequences are MNHNY and SVGAGI (reference sequence). This CDR3 contains 15 residues. V was clipped by 5 bases and J by 4 bases, with 17 bases between them. The CDR3 nucleotides read TGTGCCAGCAGTGGGCAGGCCGGGAGACGAGAGACCCAGTACTTC. Translation: CASSGQAGRRETQYF.

The gene calls are TRBV12-3 or TRBV12-4 and TRBJ2-7; 9 positions agree with TRBD1. This CDR3 spans 15 amino acids. V was pared by 6 bases and J by 6 bases, with 12 bases of the junction left unmatched. CDR3 in amino acids: CASSVTGTGTREQYF. The CDR3 DNA is TGTGCCAGCAGCGTCACCGGGACAGGGACCCGCGAGCAGTACTTC.

V usage is TRBV5-1 and J usage is TRBJ2-7; a possible D gene is TRBD1 (6 bases). CDR1 and CDR2 (germline): SGHRS, YFSETQ. V was clipped by 2 bases and J by 6 bases, with 18 bases between them. This CDR3 spans 15 amino acids. The CDR3 here is CASSFDGRRGGEQYF. CDR3 DNA sequence: TGCGCCAGCAGCTTCGATGGCCGCCGAGGGGGCGAGCAGTACTTC.

This clonotype showed up many times. The chain has TRBV7-8 and TRBJ1-1, with D possibly matching TRBD1 (6 bases). Deletions cut 3 bases from V and 2 bases from J, with 10 bases between. The CDR3 totals 14 residues. CDR1 is SGHVS, CDR2 FQNEAQ, per germline. DNA of the CDR3: TGTGCCAGCAGCTTGGGGACATCCAACACTGAAGCTTTCTTT. It codes for CASSLGTSNTEAFF. Combining the CDR3 with reference TRBV7-8 and TRBJ1-1 gives the whole variable domain GAGVSQSPRYKVAKRGQDVALRCDPISGHVSLFWYQQALGQGPEFLTYFQNEAQLDKSGLPSDRFFAERPEGSVSTLKIQRTQQEDSAVYLCASSLGTSNTEAFFGQGTRLTVV.

The chain employs TRBV7-9 and TRBJ2-2; D ambiguous. V lost 0 bases, J lost 5 bases, and 10 bases lay in between. Germline CDR1 is SEHNR and CDR2 is FQNEAQ (reference sequence). The CDR3 loop spans 15 amino acids. The CDR3 region has the DNA TGTGCCAGCAGCTTAGCGGCAGGTACAACCGGGGAGCTGTTTTTT. Its translation: CASSLAAGTTGELFF. The full variable domain, rest sourced from reference TRBV7-9 and TRBJ2-2, is DTGVSQNPRHKITKRGQNVTFRCDPISEHNRLYWYRQTLGQGPEFLTYFQNEAQLEKSRLLSDRFSAERPKGSFSTLEIQRTEQGDSAMYLCASSLAAGTTGELFFGEGSRLTVL.

The table lists this clonotype with a few counts. V is TRBV15 and J is TRBJ2-1; D not certain. V shed 1 base and J shed 8 bases, with 9 bases lying between them. This CDR3 has 13 amino acids. Germline-derived CDR1 and CDR2 are LNHNV and YYDKDF (reference sequence). The CDR3 is CATSRVGIDEQFF. Here the CDR3 DNA reads TGTGCCACCAGCAGAGTGGGGATTGATGAGCAGTTCTTC.

This clonotype was found a few times. The chain links TRBV5-1 to TRBJ2-3; possible D gene TRBD1, 7 bases. This CDR3 region has 14 residues. V dropped 1 base and J dropped 4 bases, with 10 bases sitting between them. CDR1 is SGHRS, CDR2 YFSETQ, per germline. This CDR3 reads CASSLQGEADTQYF. CDR3 bases: TGCGCCAGCAGCTTGCAGGGGGAGGCAGATACGCAGTATTTT.

This clonotype was recorded at least ten times. The J gene is TRBJ2-2, the V gene TRBV12-3 or TRBV12-4; 11 bases line up with TRBD2. With 6 bases clipped from V and 4 bases from J, the junction kept 7 bases outside the gene matches. The CDR3 is made up of 16 amino acids. DNA for the CDR3: TGTGCCAGCAGCCCTACTAGCGGGAGCCCCACCGGGGAGCTGTTTTTT. Amino acid sequence: CASSPTSGSPTGELFF.

The chain links TRBV19 to TRBJ1-1; 10 bases match TRBD1. V shed 6 bases and J 0 bases; nucleotides not matched to a gene: 10. Germline V gives CDR1 LNHDA, CDR2 SQIVND (reference sequence). The CDR3 runs 17 residues. CDR3 in amino acids: CASRQPGQGFMNTEAFF. Here the CDR3 DNA reads TGTGCCAGTAGACAGCCGGGACAGGGGTTCATGAACACTGAAGCTTTCTTT.

This clonotype occurred a few times. The chain is built from TRBV4-2 and TRBJ2-7, with 8 positions matching TRBD1. V lost 3 bases to trimming and J lost 3 bases; unmatched junction nucleotides: 13. The CDR3 loop spans 17 amino acids. CDR1 and CDR2 (germline): LGHNA, YNFKEQ. The DNA of the CDR3 is TGTGCCAGCAGCCACTCCCCTGGGACAGGAGCCCTCTACGAGCAGTACTTC. Translation: CASSHSPGTGALYEQYF.

V usage is TRBV12-3 or TRBV12-4 and J usage is TRBJ1-5; D is unresolved. With 1 base removed from V and 3 bases from J, the gap between germline ends came to 4 bases. The CDR3 sequence is 13 residues long. In DNA, the CDR3 is TGTGCCAGCAGTTTAGGGCCCAATCAGCCCCAGCATTTT. Amino acid sequence: CASSLGPNQPQHF.

This clonotype showed up just a few times. J is TRBJ2-2 and V is TRBV9; D remains ambiguous. Germline CDR1 SGDLS, CDR2 YYNGEE. This CDR3 is built from 14 residues. V dropped 2 bases and J dropped 0 bases, with 5 bases sitting between them. In DNA form, the CDR3 reads TGTGCCAGCAGCGTCACCCCGAACACCGGGGAGCTGTTTTTT. Translating it yields CASSVTPNTGELFF.

This clonotype occurred a few times. The chain uses TRBV11-3 and TRBJ2-1; 7 nucleotides match TRBD2. Trimming took 5 bases from V and 9 from J; bases not matched to a gene: 10. Germline CDR1 is SGHNT and CDR2 is YENEEA. The CDR3 runs to 14 residues. The CDR3 is CASSRGLGEGEQFF. CDR3 in DNA: TGTGCCAGCAGCCGGGGGTTGGGGGAGGGTGAGCAGTTCTTC. The full variable domain, in which reference TRBV11-3 and TRBJ2-1 provide the parts outside the CDR3, is EAGVVQSPRYKIIEKKQPVAFWCNPISGHNTLYWYLQNLGQGPELLIRYENEEAVDDSQLPKDRFSAERLKGVDSTLKIQPAELGDSAVYLCASSRGLGEGEQFFGPGTRLTVL.

The chain carries TRBV30 and TRBJ1-2; unclear D gene. The V end was cut by 0 bases, the J end by 3 bases, with 8 bases between. Germline V CDR1 and CDR2: GTSNPN, SVGIG (reference sequence). The length of the CDR3 is 13 residues. The CDR3 sequence: CAWSVPLHYGYTF. CDR3 bases: TGTGCCTGGAGTGTACCTCTCCACTATGGCTACACCTTC.

The chain joins TRBV12-3 or TRBV12-4 to TRBJ2-3; 8 bases map to TRBD2. Losses at the gene ends were 5 bases for V and 4 bases for J; bases not matched to a gene: 5. CDR3 length: 14 residues. In DNA, the CDR3 is TGTGCCAGCAGTCGAAGCGGGAGCTCAGATACGCAGTATTTT. This codes for CASSRSGSSDTQYF.

This clonotype was seen only a few times. The V gene is TRBV12-3 or TRBV12-4, the J gene TRBJ2-7, with no clear D. V shed 6 bases and J shed 6 bases, with 21 bases lying between them. CDR3 length equals 15 residues. CDR3 residues: CASSPFSGSPGEQYF. The CDR3, as DNA: TGTGCCAGCAGCCCCTTTTCGGGCTCCCCCGGCGAGCAGTACTTC.

The rearrangement links TRBV12-3 or TRBV12-4 to TRBJ2-4; the D is unclear. V lost 2 bases and J lost 5, with 16 bases in between. The CDR3 sequence is 16 residues long. The CDR3 DNA is TGTGCCAGCAGTTTAAGCCAGACCCTAAGCCAAAACATTCAGTACTTC. Amino acid sequence: CASSLSQTLSQNIQYF.

The rearrangement links TRBV19 to TRBJ2-1, with TRBD2 identical over 12 bases. After removal of 5 bases from V and 8 bases from J, the junction contained 7 bases not matched to a gene. Per germline, CDR1 LNHDA and CDR2 SQIVND (reference sequence). This CDR3 has 15 amino acids. DNA of the CDR3: TGTGCCAGTAGTCCCAGACTAGCGGGAGTATATGAGCAGTTCTTC. Its translation: CASSPRLAGVYEQFF.

This clonotype was seen only a few times. This chain joins TRBV2 and TRBJ2-5, with TRBD1 matching 7 bases. The V gene's germline CDR1 is SNHLY and CDR2 FYNNEI. Germline trimming cut 4 bases from V and 12 bases from J; bases unmatched to any gene: 8. This CDR3 has 12 residues. The CDR3 is CASSGDSNAEYF. The CDR3 region has the DNA TGTGCCAGCAGTGGGGACAGCAACGCAGAGTACTTC.

V and J are TRBV5-6 and TRBJ2-7; D not certain. This CDR3 region has 13 residues. Germline CDR1 reads SGHDT; CDR2 reads YYEEEE. V shed 3 bases and J shed 2 bases, with 9 bases lying between them. In DNA, the CDR3 is TGTGCCAGCAGCTCCCTCGGTCCCTACGAGCAGTACTTC. It codes for CASSSLGPYEQYF.